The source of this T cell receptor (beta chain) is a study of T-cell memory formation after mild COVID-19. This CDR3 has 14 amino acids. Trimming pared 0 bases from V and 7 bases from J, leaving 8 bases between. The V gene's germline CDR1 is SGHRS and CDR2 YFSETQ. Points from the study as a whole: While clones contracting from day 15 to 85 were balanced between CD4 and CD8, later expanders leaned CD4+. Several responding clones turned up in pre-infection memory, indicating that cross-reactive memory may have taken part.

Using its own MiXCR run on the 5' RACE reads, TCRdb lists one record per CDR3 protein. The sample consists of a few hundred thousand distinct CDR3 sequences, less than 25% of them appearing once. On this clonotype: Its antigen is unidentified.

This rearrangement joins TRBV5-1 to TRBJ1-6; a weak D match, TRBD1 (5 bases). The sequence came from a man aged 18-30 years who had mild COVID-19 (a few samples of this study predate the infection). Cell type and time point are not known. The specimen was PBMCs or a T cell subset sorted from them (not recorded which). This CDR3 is CASSLGQINSPLHF. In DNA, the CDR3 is TGCGCCAGCAGCTTGGGACAGATAAATTCACCCCTCCACTTT.